This T cell receptor (beta chain) was obtained from a study of blood T cell repertoires in COVID-19. Overall study: Sites in the United States, Italy and Spain provided acute and convalescent COVID-19 samples. The analysed material was cDNA or gDNA that came from T cells, B-cell-depleted T cells, or PBMCs.

How the authors handled the data: Amplification with reference gene primers provided the estimates of nucleated cell counts. Assay: immunoSEQ multiplex PCR; the TCRdb copy retains only in-frame clones and omits some. V, J and clone size reflect that table, while D and trimming were determined from the DNA. The table has under 250,000 clones, over 70% seen once. V lost 0 bases, J lost 4 bases, and 10 bases lay in between. The CDR3 totals 14 residues. CDR1 and CDR2 from the germline V gene are SGHDT and YYEEEE. The chain recombines TRBV5-6 with TRBJ1-1; D perhaps matches TRBD1 (5 bases). This TCR was recovered from a woman at least 80 years old with acute or convalescent COVID-19. The sample taken for sequencing was peripheral blood. CDR3 sequence reads: CASSLGPRGTEAFF. Written as DNA, the CDR3 is TGTGCCAGCAGCTTGGGTCCAAGGGGCACTGAAGCTTTCTTT. The entire variable domain, with the rest obtained from reference TRBV5-6 and TRBJ1-1, is as follows: DAGVTQSPTHLIKTRGQQVTLRCSPKSGHDTVSWYQQALGQGPQFIFQYYEEEERQRGNFPDRFSGHQFPNYSSELNVNALLLGDSALYLCASSLGPRGTEAFFGQGTRLTVV.